One sample yielded the 13 T cell receptor beta chains listed below, sequenced in a study of Graves' ophthalmopathy and Graves' hyperthyroidism. Beta-chain TCR CDR3 regions were amplified from RNA transcripts. The authors performed first-round RT-PCR with HTBI primers and then a second-round multiplex PCR. A single record per CDR3 protein comes from TCRdb applying MiXCR to the multiplex PCR reads. The repertoire holds 350,000 to 450,000 distinct CDR3 sequences, with around 20% as singletons. Sequencing was done on a sample of peripheral blood. The receptor set was obtained from a woman aged 18-30 years with Graves' ophthalmopathy.

This clonotype was picked up many times. The chain has TRBV28 and TRBJ2-2; possible D gene TRBD1, 6 bases. V shed 8 bases and J shed 6 bases, with 19 bases lying between them. This CDR3 comprises 15 residues. Germline CDR1 reads MDHEN; CDR2 reads SYDVKM. CDR3 region: CASLGGGGSSGELFF. Here the CDR3 DNA reads TGTGCCAGCCTAGGGGGTGGGGGTTCGTCCGGGGAGCTGTTTTTT. Supplemented by reference TRBV28 and TRBJ2-2, the full variable domain reads DVKVTQSSRYLVKRTGEKVFLECVQDMDHENMFWYRQDPGLGLRLIYFSYDVKMKEKGDIPEGYSVSREKKERFSLILESASTNQTSMYLCASLGGGGSSGELFFGEGSRLTVL.

At least ten counts were recorded for this clonotype. Possible read error: a much larger clone is one base away. The CDR3 protein is CASSRVPQGPRLGYAF. CDR3 in DNA: TGTGCCAGCAGCCGCGTACCACAGGGCCCAAGATTGGGCTACGCCTTC. This chain uses TRBV6-1 with TRBJ1-2, with D possibly matching TRBD1 (6 bases). The length of the CDR3 is 16 residues. Germline V gene data show CDR1 as MNHNS and CDR2 as SASEGT.

There are many counts of this clonotype. This chain links TRBV30 with TRBJ1-1; 8 bases align to TRBD1. The CDR3 sequence is 12 residues long. Germline assignment: CDR1 GTSNPN and CDR2 SVGIG (reference sequence). The J segment lost 6 bases and the V segment lost 7 bases, leaving 7 bases of the junction unmatched. The CDR3 DNA reads as TGTGCCTTTCAGGGGGCTTGGTCTGAAGCTTTCTTT. Translated, it gives CAFQGAWSEAFF.

This clonotype was counted at least ten times. The chain employs TRBV6-1 and TRBJ2-7; no reliable D call. The germline V gene encodes CDR1 MNHNS and CDR2 SASEGT. The V end lost 8 bases, the J end lost 3 bases, and 14 bases lay between the germline ends. The CDR3 runs to 13 residues. CDR3 residues: CASGTEMIYEQYF. DNA of the CDR3: TGTGCCAGCGGTACGGAGATGATCTACGAGCAGTACTTC.

This clonotype has ten or more counts. The chain is built from TRBV12-3 or TRBV12-4 and TRBJ2-2; D gene unclear. The CDR3 has 17 residues. V shed 2 bases and J shed 5 bases, with 18 bases lying between them. The CDR3 DNA reads as TGTGCCAGCAGTTTACGGGCAGCCCCCCGGTGGACCGGGGAGCTGTTTTTT. The encoded protein is CASSLRAAPRWTGELFF.

This clonotype has ten or more counts. It may be a read error: a sequence one base away is much more abundant. The V and J genes are TRBV6-2 or TRBV6-3 and TRBJ1-2, with D hard to call. Germline V gene lookup returns CDR1 MNHEY and CDR2 SVGEGT. CDR3 length: 13 amino acids. V was clipped by 2 bases and J by 6 bases, with 10 bases between them. The CDR3 loop is CASSYPLGDGYTF. The CDR3 DNA sequence: TGTGCCAGCAGTTACCCGTTAGGTGATGGCTACACCTTC.

This clonotype came up many times. The gene calls are TRBV28 and TRBJ1-2; unclear D gene. CDR1 is MDHEN and CDR2 is SYDVKM in the germline V gene. This CDR3 has 11 residues. Trimming took off 4 bases at V and 5 bases at J, with 5 bases between the two ends. CDR3 nucleotide sequence: TGTGCCAGCAGTTCCGGGTATGGCTACACCTTC. Translating it yields CASSSGYGYTF.

This clonotype was seen at least ten times. The rearrangement uses TRBV27 and TRBJ1-1; D uncertain. Trimming stripped 5 bases from V and 0 bases from J, with 16 bases between. The CDR3 runs 16 residues. Germline-derived CDR1 and CDR2 are MNHEY and SMNVEV (reference sequence). The DNA of the CDR3 is TGTGCCAGCAGTAAGATTCTCGATGCCATGAACACTGAAGCTTTCTTT. Residues: CASSKILDAMNTEAFF.

This clonotype was detected many times. The genes are TRBV19 and TRBJ2-4; a weak D match, TRBD2 (6 bases). CDR1 LNHDA and CDR2 SQIVND come from the germline V gene (reference sequence). The CDR3 consists of 16 residues. Trimming removed 5 bases at V and 0 bases at J, with 14 bases between. This CDR3 reads CASSLPSALAKNIQYF. In DNA, the CDR3 is TGTGCCAGTAGTCTACCTAGCGCCTTAGCCAAAAACATTCAGTACTTC. The complete variable domain, with remaining parts taken from reference TRBV19 and TRBJ2-4, reads DGGITQSPKYLFRKEGQNVTLSCEQNLNHDAMYWYRQDPGQGLRLIYYSQIVNDFQKGDIAEGYSVSREKKESFPLTVTSAQKNPTAFYLCASSLPSALAKNIQYFGAGTRLSVL.

This clonotype was counted ten times or more. This rearrangement joins TRBV7-3 to TRBJ2-7; 10 bases are a match to TRBD1. The CDR3 has 13 amino acids. The germline V gene has CDR1 SGHTA and CDR2 FQGTGA. V trimming: 6 bases; J trimming: 9 bases; junction bases outside the gene matches: 8. The CDR3 sequence: CASSSAGTGVQYF. The CDR3 bases are TGTGCCAGCAGTTCTGCCGGGACAGGGGTGCAGTACTTC.

This clonotype was recorded many times. J is TRBJ2-7 and V is TRBV28, with D unclear. The germline V gene has CDR1 MDHEN and CDR2 SYDVKM. The V gene lost 2 bases and the J gene lost 6 bases, with 14 bases spanning the gap. The CDR3 sequence is 14 residues long. This CDR3 is CASSLPPPGSEQYF. The CDR3 region has the DNA TGTGCCAGCAGTTTACCCCCCCCCGGTTCCGAGCAGTACTTC.

This clonotype was counted at least ten times. The rearrangement links TRBV6-1 to TRBJ2-2, with D possibly TRBD2 on 6 matching bases. The CDR3 sequence is 17 residues long. The germline CDR1 and CDR2 sequences are MNHNS and SASEGT. Deletions cut 4 bases from V and 4 bases from J, with 19 bases between. The CDR3: CASSAMEGSRPTGELFF. DNA for the CDR3: TGTGCCAGCAGTGCCATGGAGGGGTCCCGCCCCACCGGGGAGCTGTTTTTT.

This clonotype was detected many times. The rearrangement links TRBV27 to TRBJ2-7; weak D call: TRBD2 (6 bases). This CDR3 is 13 amino acids long. Germline CDR1 is MNHEY and CDR2 is SMNVEV (reference sequence). V shed 2 bases and J shed 7 bases, with 12 bases lying between them. DNA for the CDR3: TGTGCCAGCAGTTTACCCGGTGGGGGGGAGCAGTACTTC. Translating gives CASSLPGGGEQYF.